This entry features one T cell receptor beta chain sequence. It lacks a known antigen. No per-base quality is available; no much larger clone lies one base away. Reading the germline V gene gives CDR1 SQVTM and CDR2 ANQGSEA. The CDR3 spans 15 residues, from the cysteine through the phenylalanine. The sequence is cut down to CDR3 DNA, 45 bases in frame from base 1. Cut back by 1 base and 4 bases, the V and J ends lie 17 bases apart. Genomic DNA was isolated from the sorted cells so that the TCRbeta CDR3 region could be sequenced. The immunoSEQ Assay was used to sequence the TCRbeta CDR3 regions. In TCRdb, the immuneACCESS table is reduced to in-frame sequences with V and J assigned. These tables do not hold every clone; where another copy was compared, an unresolved V gene accounts for under half, and the others remain unexplained. The sample table lists about 68,000 clones, roughly nine tenths of them with a count of one. The top ten clonotypes cover approximately 0.32% of the sample.

This entry belongs to a study of OX40 agonist ivuxolimab in advanced cancers. For context, the study as a whole: Ivuxolimab, which targeted the costimulatory receptor OX40 (CD134), was an agonistic, fully human IgG2 monoclonal antibody. The monotherapy dose-escalation portion (N of about 47 patients) of the phase I ivuxolimab trial is reported in the paper. Prior anti-PD-1, anti-PD-L1 or anti-CTLA-4 therapy was permitted, and checkpoint inhibitors had been received by around 40% of dose-escalation patients. Partial responses occurred in three dose-escalation patients: two with cutaneous melanoma and one with hepatocellular carcinoma. Peripheral TCRbeta sequencing aimed to test whether ivuxolimab altered TCR sequence diversity and caused clonal T-cell expansion. Intravenous ivuxolimab was administered to patients every 2 weeks at six dose levels: 0.01, 0.1, 0.3, 1.5, 3 and 10 mg/kg. Of the approximately 54 patients in dose escalation, 19 had hepatocellular carcinoma, about 15 had melanoma, 9 had renal cell carcinoma and 9 had head and neck cancer. The dose-escalation cohort was approximately 83% male with a mean age of approximately 60 years, ranging from roughly 20 to 80. Here is what the overall study found, with its caveats: After ivuxolimab, CD8+ T cells had more expanded clones than CD4+ T cells on average. Partial responders in the 0.1-3.0 mg/kg groups had among the lowest normalized peripheral clonal expansion, especially among CD8+ T cells. At doses from 0.1 to 3.0 mg/kg, clonal expansion was seen in both CD4+ and CD8+ blood T cells between baseline and week 6. The antigen specificity of the clonally expanded peripheral T cells was not determined. Low levels of normalized T-cell clonal expansion were also seen in some patients who did not respond.

The trial excluded patients who had a history of autoimmune disease or were on systemic immunosuppression. In every dose cohort, peripheral blood was drawn for TCR sequencing at baseline, cycle 4 day 1, and cycle 7 day 1. The samples were taken from a phase I, first-in-human, multicenter, open-label dose-escalation trial of ivuxolimab. The trial enrolled adults with locally advanced or metastatic head and neck squamous cell, hepatocellular, melanoma or renal cell carcinoma. CD4+ and CD8+ T cells were sorted separately from peripheral blood before TCR sequencing. The clonotype was recovered from an adult with an advanced solid tumor such as melanoma, head and neck, liver or kidney cancer. The sample in question was CD4+ or CD8+ T cells sorted from blood, obtained in a trial of the OX40 agonist ivuxolimab. Recombination linked TRBV29-1 to TRBJ2-7; the D segment could be TRBD1, given 5 matching bases. In nucleotides, the sequence is TGCAGCGTTGAAGGACAGACACTACCTATGTACGAGCAGTACTTC. It encodes CSVEGQTLPMYEQYF.